The 25 T cell receptor beta chains reported below all come from one sample, sequenced in a study of cytomegalovirus exposure and HLA in healthy donors. PCR primers comprised 60 Vbeta and 13 Jbeta primers. Only in-frame clones appear in the TCRdb table, and some are missing; sequencing was by immunoSEQ multiplex PCR. The table has about 130,000 clones, about 85% seen once; the top ten hold about 1.8%. The sequenced sample was PBMCs. The receptors derive from a boy between 10 and 17 years old in good health and CMV-seronegative.

The gene calls are TRBV27 and TRBJ1-6; unclear D gene. The CDR3 has 17 amino acids. CDR1 and CDR2 from the germline V gene are MNHEY and SMNVEV (reference sequence). The V end was cut by 5 bases, the J end by 0 bases, with 14 bases between. DNA for the CDR3: TGTGCCAGCAGTGGTCCATCCGTTAGCTCCTATAATTCACCCCTCCACTTT. Its protein product is CASSGPSVSSYNSPLHF.

Only a few counts were recorded for this clone. The gene calls are TRBV6-1 and TRBJ1-5; the match to TRBD1 covers 10 bases. This CDR3 region has 15 residues. Trimming at V came to 4 bases and at J to 7 bases, leaving 7 bases not matched to a gene. Germline V lookup: CDR1 MNHNS, CDR2 SASEGT. The CDR3: CASSGSSDRGQPQHF. As DNA, the CDR3 is TGTGCCAGCAGTGGATCCTCGGACAGGGGGCAGCCCCAGCATTTT.

This chain joins TRBV21-1 and TRBJ2-3; TRBD2, the table's D call, was not compared with the DNA. TRBV21-1 represents a pseudogene. The CDR3 consists of 13 residues. CDR3 bases: TGTGCCCGCGGGCAGATTAGCACAGATACGCAGTATTTT. Translating gives CARGQISTDTQYF.

The J gene is TRBJ2-2, the V gene TRBV27; 14 nucleotides align to TRBD2. Trimming cost V 5 bases and J 6 bases; bases outside gene matches: 5. The CDR3 sequence is 16 residues long. Germline V CDR1 and CDR2: MNHEY, SMNVEV (reference sequence). CDR3 nucleotide sequence: TGTGCCAGCAGTCCACTGACTAGCGGGAGGGCCGGGGAGCTGTTTTTT. Translation gives CASSPLTSGRAGELFF.

V and J are TRBV18 and TRBJ2-5; 13 bases agree with TRBD2. Germline CDR1 KGHSH, CDR2 LQKENI. Trimming at V came to 6 bases and at J to 11 bases, leaving 15 bases not matched to a gene. CDR3 length: 16 residues. The CDR3 sequence: CASSLKGTSGALGQYF. The CDR3 DNA reads as TGTGCCAGCTCGCTGAAAGGGACTAGCGGGGCCCTAGGGCAGTACTTC.

The chain combines TRBV10-3 with TRBJ1-2; D is possibly TRBD1 (6 bases). Per the germline V gene, CDR1 is ENHRY and CDR2 is SYGVKD. The length of the CDR3 is 17 residues. V was pared by 0 bases and J by 5 bases, with 19 bases between. CDR3 nucleotides: TGTGCCATCAGTGAGTCCTTCTTAACCGGGACACCTTATGGCTACACCTTC. Its translation: CAISESFLTGTPYGYTF.

This chain links TRBV15 with TRBJ2-5; 9 bases are shared with TRBD2. The V and J ends lost 1 base and 3 bases, in that order; junction bases with no gene match: 6. CDR1 and CDR2 from the germline V gene are LNHNV and YYDKDF (reference sequence). This CDR3 comprises 16 residues. Here the CDR3 reads CATSRGGGGGKETQYF. In DNA form, the CDR3 reads TGTGCCACCAGCAGAGGTGGCGGGGGGGGTAAAGAGACCCAGTACTTC. Using reference TRBV15 and TRBJ2-5 for the parts outside the CDR3, the full variable domain is DAMVIQNPRYQVTQFGKPVTLSCSQTLNHNVMYWYQQKSSQAPKLLFHYYDKDFNNEADTPDNFQSRRPNTSFCFLDIRSPGLGDTAMYLCATSRGGGGGKETQYFGPGTRLLVL.

V and J are TRBV19 and TRBJ2-1, with D perhaps TRBD1 (5 bases). CDR1 is LNHDA and CDR2 is SQIVND in the germline V gene (reference sequence). The CDR3 consists of 16 residues. The V and J ends lost 6 bases and 5 bases respectively, with 20 bases between them. CDR3 sequence: CASRGYGRGSNNEQFF. The CDR3 DNA follows: TGTGCCAGTAGAGGGTACGGTAGGGGATCAAACAATGAGCAGTTCTTC. Full variable domain (missing parts from reference TRBV19 and TRBJ2-1): DGGITQSPKYLFRKEGQNVTLSCEQNLNHDAMYWYRQDPGQGLRLIYYSQIVNDFQKGDIAEGYSVSREKKESFPLTVTSAQKNPTAFYLCASRGYGRGSNNEQFFGPGTRLTVL.

This clone has a handful of counts. The chain employs TRBV30 and TRBJ1-1, with 7 bases fitting TRBD1. Germline CDR1 and CDR2: GTSNPN and SVGIG (reference sequence). This CDR3 has 11 amino acids. V shed 5 bases, J shed 11 bases, and the junction held 8 bases outside the gene matches. The CDR3 nucleotides read TGTGCCTGGGATCAGGGGGGCCGGGCTTTCTTT. Protein product: CAWDQGGRAFF.

The chain employs TRBV5-1 and TRBJ1-4, with D perhaps TRBD1 (5 bases). The CDR3 is 14 amino acids. The germline V and J ends were trimmed by 4 bases and 6 bases, with 13 bases remaining between them. Germline V gene data show CDR1 as SGHRS and CDR2 as YFSETQ. CDR3 amino acids: CASSQGAEDEKLFF. The CDR3 DNA sequence: TGCGCCAGCAGCCAAGGGGCAGAGGATGAAAAACTGTTTTTT.

Notes on this clone: One end of the junction does not line up with germline, which may come from a read error. The chain carries TRBV5-1 and TRBJ2-1, with D unclear. Germline loops: CDR1 SGHRS, CDR2 YFSETQ. The CDR3 is made up of 13 amino acids. CDR3 loop: CASSQDSYNGQFF. The CDR3 coding sequence is TGCGCCAGCAGCCAGGATTCCTACAATGGGCAGTTCTTC.

This sequence joins TRBV15 and TRBJ1-6, with no clear D. Trimming pared 6 bases from V and 8 bases from J, leaving 11 bases between. The length of the CDR3 is 13 residues. Germline V gene lookup returns CDR1 LNHNV and CDR2 YYDKDF (reference sequence). The chain's CDR3 is CATSDQVDSPLHF. The CDR3 nucleotides read TGTGCCACCAGTGACCAGGTGGATTCACCCCTCCACTTT.

V usage is TRBV6-1 and J usage is TRBJ2-7; D is ambiguous. From germline, CDR1 is MNHNS and CDR2 SASEGT. The CDR3 is made up of 13 amino acids. Trimming took 10 bases from V and 0 from J, leaving 13 bases between them. CDR3 in DNA: TGTGCCACAAAGGCCGGAGTCTCCTACGAGCAGTACTTC. Translating it yields CATKAGVSYEQYF.

The chain employs TRBV4-3 and TRBJ2-7, with 8 nucleotides matching TRBD2. CDR1 and CDR2 (germline): LGHNA, YSLEER. Trimming cost V 1 base and J 5 bases; bases outside gene matches: 10. The CDR3 extends over 16 amino acids. CDR3 coding DNA: TGCGCCAGCAGCCAAGTGTTCGGGAGGGGAGGACACGAGCAGTACTTC. Amino acids: CASSQVFGRGGHEQYF.

J is TRBJ1-2 and V is TRBV20-1; D is ambiguous. The CDR3 spans 11 residues. From germline, CDR1 is DFQATT and CDR2 SNEGSKA (reference sequence). Trimming pared 1 base from V and 8 bases from J, leaving 8 bases between. CDR3 sequence: CSARGVSGYTF. The CDR3 DNA sequence: TGCAGTGCTAGAGGCGTGAGCGGCTACACCTTC.

This chain links TRBV13 with TRBJ1-1; 9 bases are a match to TRBD1. Germline values: CDR1 PRHDT, CDR2 FYEKMQ (reference sequence). J lost 4 bases, V lost 4 bases, and 16 bases had no gene match. This CDR3 is built from 18 residues. The CDR3 here is CASSSLPKTGGQGTEAFF. The CDR3 nucleotides are TGTGCCAGCAGCTCACTTCCTAAAACAGGGGGACAGGGCACTGAAGCTTTCTTT.

The chain combines TRBV18 with TRBJ2-7; D perhaps matches TRBD2 (5 bases). Trimming removed 3 bases from V and 7 bases from J, with 10 bases in between. The CDR3 length is 12 residues. From germline, CDR1 is KGHSH and CDR2 LQKENI. The CDR3 here is CASSPDRGEQYF. DNA of the CDR3: TGTGCCAGCTCACCGGACCGGGGAGAGCAGTACTTC. The complete variable domain, with remaining parts taken from reference TRBV18 and TRBJ2-7, reads NAGVMQNPRHLVRRRGQEARLRCSPMKGHSHVYWYRQLPEEGLKFMVYLQKENIIDESGMPKERFSAEFPKEGPSILRIQQVVRGDSAAYFCASSPDRGEQYFGPGTRLTVT.

The CDR3 loop is CAWSLGLDNEQFF. The CDR3 DNA follows: TGTGCCTGGAGTCTGGGACTAGACAATGAGCAGTTCTTC. This chain joins TRBV30 and TRBJ2-1; 8 bases match TRBD2. Losses at the gene ends were 2 bases for V and 5 bases for J; bases not matched to a gene: 2. CDR1 and CDR2 from the germline V gene are GTSNPN and SVGIG (reference sequence). The CDR3 consists of 13 residues.

The chain uses TRBV7-8 and TRBJ1-2; 11 bases are shared with TRBD1. Germline CDR1 and CDR2: SGHVS and FQNEAQ. Unmatched junction bases numbered 5, after V lost 1 base and J lost 4 bases. This CDR3 is built from 16 residues. The CDR3 coding sequence is TGTGCCAGCAGCTTAGAAGGACAGGGGGCTTCCTATGGCTACACCTTC. As protein: CASSLEGQGASYGYTF. The full variable domain, completed using reference TRBV7-8 and TRBJ1-2, is GAGVSQSPRYKVAKRGQDVALRCDPISGHVSLFWYQQALGQGPEFLTYFQNEAQLDKSGLPSDRFFAERPEGSVSTLKIQRTQQEDSAVYLCASSLEGQGASYGYTFGSGTRLTVV.

In regard to this clone: At one of its ends the junction is not consistent with the germline gene, which may arise from a read error. The chain combines TRBV12-5 with TRBJ1-1, with a possible D match to TRBD1 (6 bases). Germline V CDR1 and CDR2: LGHNT, FRNRAP. The CDR3 is 14 amino acids. CDR3 amino acids: CASHSGAAVEGVLF. The CDR3 bases are TGTGCTAGTCACTCAGGGGCCGCAGTTGAAGGCGTACTCTTT.

In its sample, this clone was seen once. The V call is TRBV19, the J call TRBJ2-7, with 11 bases identical to TRBD2. Germline values: CDR1 LNHDA, CDR2 SQIVND (reference sequence). Unmatched junction bases numbered 3, after V lost 3 bases and J lost 2 bases. The CDR3 runs 15 residues. The CDR3 here is CASSIGLAGTYEQYF. The CDR3 DNA reads TGTGCCAGTAGTATCGGACTAGCGGGTACCTACGAGCAGTACTTC.

This clone showed up just once. The chain joins TRBV30 to TRBJ1-1, with 7 nucleotides matching TRBD1. Germline CDR1 reads GTSNPN; CDR2 reads SVGIG (reference sequence). The CDR3 is 12 residues long. J lost 6 bases, V lost 2 bases, and 3 bases had no gene match. The CDR3 region has the DNA TGTGCCTGGAGTCCTCAGGGGGCTGAAGCTTTCTTT. It codes for CAWSPQGAEAFF.

This chain joins TRBV5-6 and TRBJ2-3, with TRBD1 matching 7 bases. The CDR3 contains 14 residues. V was clipped by 0 bases and J by 6 bases; unmatched bases: 4. The germline gives CDR1 SGHDT, CDR2 YYEEEE. CDR3 residues: CASSLVTGEDTQYF. In DNA form, the CDR3 reads TGTGCCAGCAGCTTGGTTACAGGGGAGGATACGCAGTATTTT. Based on the CDR3 plus reference TRBV5-6 and TRBJ2-3, the full variable domain is DAGVTQSPTHLIKTRGQQVTLRCSPKSGHDTVSWYQQALGQGPQFIFQYYEEEERQRGNFPDRFSGHQFPNYSSELNVNALLLGDSALYLCASSLVTGEDTQYFGPGTRLTVL.

The chain couples TRBV27 to TRBJ1-6, with D possibly TRBD1 on 6 matching bases. CDR1 is MNHEY and CDR2 is SMNVEV in the germline V gene (reference sequence). Trimming pared 5 bases from V and 9 bases from J, leaving 17 bases between. The CDR3 has 15 amino acids. CDR3 protein: CASSVRQAYGSPLHF. The CDR3 nucleotides are TGTGCCAGCAGTGTCCGACAGGCCTATGGTTCACCCCTCCACTTT.

V is TRBV5-1 and J is TRBJ2-5, with 13 bases identical to TRBD2. V shed 4 bases and J 4 bases; nucleotides not matched to a gene: 10. CDR3 length equals 17 residues. Germline V gene data show CDR1 as SGHRS and CDR2 as YFSETQ. CDR3 nucleotide sequence: TGCGCCAGCAGCCTGCTCCGGACTAGCGGGAGTCGAGAGACCCAGTACTTC. Translation gives CASSLLRTSGSRETQYF.